The TCR beta chain under discussion was sequenced for a study of cytomegalovirus exposure and HLA in healthy donors. Notes on the study in general: Analyzed later, most CMV-associated TCR beta chains appeared HLA-restricted. A later analysis showed HLA-associated TCR beta chains outstripping equally common others in clonal expansion.

The PCR was carried out with 60 Vbeta primers and 13 Jbeta primers. Profiled with immunoSEQ multiplex PCR; TCRdb holds only in-frame clones, not every one. Counted here are approximately 140,000 clones, 75% to 85% occurring once; the ten biggest clones make up roughly 6%. This CDR3 region has 14 residues. The germline V gene has CDR1 SEHNR and CDR2 FQNEAQ (reference sequence). Unmatched junction bases numbered 7, after V lost 5 bases and J lost 3 bases. In the case of this clone: The antigen is unknown.

Sequencing was carried out using PBMCs. The TCR was taken from a man in his fifties or sixties in good health and CMV-seropositive. The chain employs TRBV7-9 and TRBJ2-7; 7 bases agree with TRBD1. This chain's CDR3 is CASSPGQAGYEQYF. The CDR3, as DNA: TGTGCCAGCAGCCCAGGACAGGCAGGCTACGAGCAGTACTTC.